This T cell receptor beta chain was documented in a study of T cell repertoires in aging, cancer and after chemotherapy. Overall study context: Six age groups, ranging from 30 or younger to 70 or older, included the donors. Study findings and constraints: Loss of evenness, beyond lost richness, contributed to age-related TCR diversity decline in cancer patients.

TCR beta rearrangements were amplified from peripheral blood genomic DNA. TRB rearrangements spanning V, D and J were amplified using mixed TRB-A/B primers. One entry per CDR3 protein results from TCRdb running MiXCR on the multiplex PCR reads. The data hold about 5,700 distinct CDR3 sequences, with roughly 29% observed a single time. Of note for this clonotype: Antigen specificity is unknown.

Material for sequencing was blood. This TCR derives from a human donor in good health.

The CDR3 region is CASSPQTQATEAFF. The CDR3 coding sequence is TGCGCCAGCAGCCCGCAAACTCAGGCAACCGAAGCTTTCTTT. The V and J genes are TRBV4-3 and TRBJ1-1; no clear D. Per the germline V gene, CDR1 is LGHNA and CDR2 is YSLEER. This CDR3 is built from 14 residues. V lost 4 bases to trimming and J lost 8 bases, with 17 bases between them.